Presented here are 28 T cell receptor beta chains from one specimen sequenced in a study of human T cells and chemical hapten exposure. TCRdb independently ran MiXCR on the RACE reads; one entry per CDR3 protein. The repertoire includes around 85,000 distinct CDR3 sequences, approximately 13% of them detected once, and about 5.7% sits in the top ten. Specified time point: patch test 3, about 24 weeks after DPC sensitization. Treatment reported: therapeutic diphenylcyclopropenone sensitization with weekly scalp DPC. The source was whole blood, collected in connection with sensitization to the hapten diphenylcyclopropenone (DPC). All receptors come from a woman between 50 and 59 years old with alopecia areata. Some clones in this sample may be carry-over from other donors' samples.

V usage is TRBV6-2 or TRBV6-3 and J usage is TRBJ2-7; D possibly corresponds to TRBD2 (7 bases). Germline CDR1 MNHEY, CDR2 SVGEGT. V was shortened by 6 bases and J by 6 bases, with 12 bases between the two germline ends. This CDR3 has 12 residues. CDR3 sequence (DNA): TGTGCCAGCAGAACCGGGGGGCCCGAGCAGTACTTC. Its translation is CASRTGGPEQYF.

The sample holds many counts of this clonotype. The rearrangement links TRBV29-1 to TRBJ2-7, with 9 bases matching TRBD1. After removal of 5 bases from V and 2 bases from J, the junction contained 4 bases not matched to a gene. There are 13 residues in the CDR3. Germline V gives CDR1 SQVTM, CDR2 ANQGSEA. The DNA of the CDR3 is TGCAGCGTTCAGCGACAGGGGGCCTACGAGCAGTACTTC. It encodes CSVQRQGAYEQYF.

The gene calls are TRBV6-1 and TRBJ1-4; 7 nucleotides align to TRBD1. Trimming removed 2 bases from V and 8 bases from J; junction bases left unmatched: 5. Germline loops: CDR1 MNHNS, CDR2 SASEGT. CDR3 size: 14 residues. The CDR3 loop reads CASSENRGTEKLFF. CDR3 DNA sequence: TGTGCCAGCAGTGAAAACAGGGGAACCGAAAAACTGTTTTTT.

This clonotype was detected ten times or more. The rearrangement joins TRBV29-1 to TRBJ2-1, with D maybe TRBD2 (6 bases). The germline V and J ends were trimmed by 2 bases and 0 bases, with 11 bases remaining between them. The length of the CDR3 is 15 residues. CDR1 is SQVTM, CDR2 ANQGSEA, per germline. The CDR3: CSVEISGDSYNEQFF. CDR3 coding DNA: TGCAGCGTTGAAATTAGCGGAGACTCCTACAATGAGCAGTTCTTC.

This chain joins TRBV28 and TRBJ2-2; the D gene is possibly TRBD2 (6 bases). This CDR3 region has 15 residues. The V gene lost 4 bases and the J gene lost 7 bases, with 16 bases spanning the gap. CDR1 is MDHEN and CDR2 is SYDVKM in the germline V gene. The CDR3 protein is CASSSGRGGVGELFF. CDR3 bases: TGTGCCAGCAGTTCCGGACGGGGAGGCGTCGGGGAGCTGTTTTTT. The full variable domain, completed using reference TRBV28 and TRBJ2-2, is DVKVTQSSRYLVKRTGEKVFLECVQDMDHENMFWYRQDPGLGLRLIYFSYDVKMKEKGDIPEGYSVSREKKERFSLILESASTNQTSMYLCASSSGRGGVGELFFGEGSRLTVL.

This sequence joins TRBV20-1 and TRBJ2-1; 8 bases match TRBD2. Germline V CDR1 and CDR2: DFQATT, SNEGSKA (reference sequence). This CDR3 has 12 residues. Trimming took 4 bases from V and 9 from J; bases not matched to a gene: 5. CDR3 loop: CSATGGRGEQFF. Written as DNA, the CDR3 is TGCAGTGCTACGGGAGGGAGAGGTGAGCAGTTCTTC.

This chain connects TRBV29-1 to TRBJ2-5, with 7 bases lining up with TRBD2. Germline CDR1 is SQVTM and CDR2 is ANQGSEA. J lost 4 bases, V lost 7 bases, and 6 bases had no gene match. The length of the CDR3 is 12 residues. DNA of the CDR3: TGCAGCGGCAAACTAGCGCCAGAGACCCAGTACTTC. Residues: CSGKLAPETQYF. Combining the CDR3 with reference TRBV29-1 and TRBJ2-5 gives the whole variable domain SAVISQKPSRDICQRGTSLTIQCQVDSQVTMMFWYRQQPGQSLTLIATANQGSEATYESGFVIDKFPISRPNLTFSTLTVSNMSPEDSSIYLCSGKLAPETQYFGPGTRLLVL.

In this sample, this clonotype turned up many times. The V and J genes are TRBV11-2 and TRBJ2-3; D unclear. This CDR3 has 14 amino acids. V lost 1 base and J lost 6, with 11 bases in between. CDR1 is SGHAT and CDR2 is FQNNGV in the germline V gene. This chain's CDR3 is CASSLGVLADTQYF. The CDR3 DNA sequence: TGTGCCAGCAGCTTAGGAGTCTTAGCCGATACGCAGTATTTT.

The chain is built from TRBV28 and TRBJ2-3, with D possibly being TRBD1 (6 bases). The CDR3 runs to 13 residues. The germline V gene has CDR1 MDHEN and CDR2 SYDVKM. The germline V and J ends were trimmed by 7 bases and 2 bases, with 10 bases remaining between them. The CDR3 sequence: CASTGQSTDTQYF. CDR3 in DNA: TGTGCCAGCACTGGACAGTCCACAGATACGCAGTATTTT.

The rearrangement joins TRBV2 to TRBJ2-1; TRBD2 matches 7 bases. Germline V CDR1 and CDR2: SNHLY, FYNNEI. This CDR3 region has 12 residues. J lost 10 bases, V lost 6 bases, and 6 bases had no gene match. The CDR3 DNA reads TGTGCCAGCAGGAGACTAGCCGGCGAGCAGTTCTTC. The encoded protein is CASRRLAGEQFF.

Comments on this clonotype: A much larger clone lies one base from this, so it may be a read error. The chain has TRBV29-1 and TRBJ2-3; 8 bases map to TRBD2. The CDR3 runs 14 residues. J lost 4 bases, V lost 6 bases, and 9 bases had no gene match. Germline-derived CDR1 and CDR2 are SQVTM and ANQGSEA. CDR3 loop: CSVVLAGWADTQYF. DNA for the CDR3: TGCAGCGTCGTCCTAGCGGGTTGGGCAGATACGCAGTATTTT.

This chain uses TRBV20-1 with TRBJ1-1; 8 bases match TRBD1. This CDR3 has 15 amino acids. V shed 6 bases, J shed 0 bases, and the junction held 9 bases outside the gene matches. Germline V lookup: CDR1 DFQATT, CDR2 SNEGSKA (reference sequence). The CDR3 nucleotides read TGCAGTGCGCCGATGCAGGGGGCAGTGAACACTGAAGCTTTCTTT. This translates into CSAPMQGAVNTEAFF.

The chain links TRBV24-1 to TRBJ1-5, with D tentatively TRBD1 (5 bases). V dropped 2 bases and J dropped 3 bases, with 7 bases sitting between them. The CDR3 has 14 residues. The germline gives CDR1 KGHDR, CDR2 SFDVKD. CDR3 amino acids: CATSDYRFNQPQHF. The CDR3 DNA sequence: TGTGCCACCAGTGATTACAGGTTCAATCAGCCCCAGCATTTT.

The chain combines TRBV3-1 with TRBJ2-7, with D perhaps TRBD1 or TRBD2 (5 bases each). Germline values: CDR1 LGHDT, CDR2 YNNKEL (reference sequence). Trimming left V 7 bases short and J 2 bases short, with 15 bases between. The CDR3 length is 14 residues. CDR3 protein: CASKRGPTTYEQYF. The CDR3 DNA reads as TGTGCCAGCAAAAGGGGACCGACTACCTACGAGCAGTACTTC.

This clonotype came up a few times. The chain links TRBV28 to TRBJ2-5; 10 bases are shared with TRBD2. V lost 10 bases, J lost 3 bases, and 2 bases stayed unmatched. CDR3 length: 12 amino acids. Germline lookup yields CDR1 MDHEN and CDR2 SYDVKM. The CDR3 coding sequence is TGTGCCATCGGACTAGCGGAAGAGACCCAGTACTTC. Its protein is CAIGLAEETQYF. Based on the CDR3 plus reference TRBV28 and TRBJ2-5, the full variable domain is DVKVTQSSRYLVKRTGEKVFLECVQDMDHENMFWYRQDPGLGLRLIYFSYDVKMKEKGDIPEGYSVSREKKERFSLILESASTNQTSMYLCAIGLAEETQYFGPGTRLLVL.

There are many counts of this clonotype. The V gene is TRBV4-1, the J gene TRBJ2-2, with D hard to call. Germline CDR1 and CDR2: MGHRA and YSYEKL. The CDR3 sequence is 14 residues long. V was shortened by 4 bases and J by 3 bases, with 9 bases between the two germline ends. CDR3 loop: CASSPAGYTGELFF. CDR3 nucleotides: TGCGCCAGCAGCCCGGCAGGTTACACCGGGGAGCTGTTTTTT.

In its sample, this clonotype was seen many times. The CDR3 sequence: CASSRLAGDVADTQYF. CDR3 DNA: TGTGCCAGCAGCCGACTAGCGGGAGATGTCGCAGATACGCAGTATTTT. V is TRBV7-6 and J is TRBJ2-3; 12 bases match TRBD2. Germline V lookup: CDR1 SGHVS, CDR2 FNYEAQ. The CDR3 is made up of 16 amino acids. Trimming took 5 bases from V and 4 from J; bases not matched to a gene: 7.

The rearrangement uses TRBV6-5 and TRBJ2-7; D possibly uses TRBD1 or TRBD2 (5 bases each). With 5 bases removed from V and 1 base from J, the gap between germline ends came to 21 bases. The CDR3 totals 17 residues. The germline gives CDR1 MNHEY, CDR2 SVGAGI. The CDR3 sequence: CASSTRDATDGSYEQYF. CDR3 bases: TGTGCCAGCAGTACCCGGGACGCCACGGACGGGTCCTACGAGCAGTACTTC.

This clonotype has a count of ten or more. The chain joins TRBV6-2 or TRBV6-3 to TRBJ2-7; a possible D gene is TRBD1 (5 bases). V lost 0 bases to trimming and J lost 5 bases, with 20 bases between them. There are 17 residues in the CDR3. Germline V gives CDR1 MNHEY, CDR2 SVGEGT. The CDR3 spells CASSYSKGSGATHEQYF. CDR3 in DNA: TGTGCCAGCAGTTACTCGAAAGGGTCTGGGGCGACCCACGAGCAGTACTTC.

This rearrangement joins TRBV7-2 to TRBJ2-2, with TRBD2 matching over 9 bases. Trimming cost V 10 bases and J 2 bases; bases outside gene matches: 11. The CDR3 length is 16 residues. Germline loops: CDR1 SGHTA, CDR2 FQGNSA. Here the CDR3 DNA reads TGTGCCACCTTGGGTAGCGGGAGCAGAAACACCGGGGAGCTGTTTTTT. Amino acid sequence: CATLGSGSRNTGELFF.

This clonotype was detected ten times or more. V and J are TRBV6-2 or TRBV6-3 and TRBJ2-7; D uncertain. The germline CDR1 and CDR2 sequences are MNHEY and SVGEGT. V lost 0 bases and J lost 1, with 7 bases in between. This CDR3 has 14 residues. The chain's CDR3 is CASSYSGFSYEQYF. Here the CDR3 DNA reads TGTGCCAGCAGTTACTCGGGTTTTTCCTACGAGCAGTACTTC.

Many counts were recorded for this clonotype. J is TRBJ2-2 and V is TRBV3-1; 14 bases line up with TRBD2. V lost 3 bases to trimming and J lost 3 bases; unmatched junction nucleotides: 9. There are 19 residues in the CDR3. Germline CDR1 and CDR2: LGHDT and YNNKEL (reference sequence). The CDR3 coding sequence is TGTGCCAGCAGCCATACGATCCCGGGACTAGCGGGAGACACCGGGGAGCTGTTTTTT. Its protein is CASSHTIPGLAGDTGELFF.

This clonotype was detected only a few times. V gene TRBV2 combines with J gene TRBJ2-5; 7 bases map to TRBD2. CDR3 length equals 17 residues. The germline gives CDR1 SNHLY, CDR2 FYNNEI. J was trimmed by 1 base and V by 2 bases; bases with no gene match: 10. For the CDR3, the DNA is TGTGCCAGCAGTGAAATTAGTGGACTAGGAGGCCAAGAGACCCAGTACTTC. Residues: CASSEISGLGGQETQYF.

The rearrangement uses TRBV21-1 and TRBJ1-2. TRBV21-1 is flagged as a pseudogene. This CDR3 is built from 13 residues. CDR3 bases: TGTGCCAGCAGCAAAGCCCGGACCTATGGCTACACCTTC. It yields the protein CASSKARTYGYTF.

This clonotype was detected only a few times. The CDR3 here is CASSFHRVWETQYF. In nucleotides, the CDR3 is TGTGCCAGCAGCTTTCACAGGGTCTGGGAGACCCAGTACTTC. The chain recombines TRBV7-8 with TRBJ2-5, with D possibly being TRBD1 (6 bases). Trimming removed 3 bases from V and 5 bases from J, with 13 bases in between. From germline, CDR1 is SGHVS and CDR2 FQNEAQ. The CDR3 covers 14 residues.

As for this clonotype: A much larger clone lies a single base off, so this may be a read error. The gene calls are TRBV2 and TRBJ1-1, with D unclear. The CDR3 runs 13 residues. V was trimmed by 6 bases and J by 0 bases, leaving 8 bases between them. Germline CDR1 SNHLY, CDR2 FYNNEI. The CDR3, as DNA: TGTGCCAGCAGAAACAACTTGAACACTGAAGCTTTCTTT. It is translated as CASRNNLNTEAFF.

This clonotype was seen many times. The chain links TRBV20-1 to TRBJ2-5; D may match TRBD1 or TRBD2 (6 bases each). The CDR3 is 13 residues long. The germline V and J ends were trimmed by 2 bases and 1 base, with 8 bases remaining between them. CDR1 is DFQATT and CDR2 is SNEGSKA in the germline V gene (reference sequence). The CDR3 coding sequence is TGCAGTGCTAGACGGGGGCTCCAAGAGACCCAGTACTTC. It specifies CSARRGLQETQYF.

The table lists this clonotype with a few counts. The J gene is TRBJ2-7, the V gene TRBV3-1; D gene uncertain. CDR1 and CDR2 from the germline V gene are LGHDT and YNNKEL (reference sequence). The CDR3 consists of 12 residues. Trimming left V 2 bases short and J 2 bases short, with 4 bases between. In nucleotides, the CDR3 is TGTGCCAGCAGCCAATTCGCCTACGAGCAGTACTTC. This translates into CASSQFAYEQYF.